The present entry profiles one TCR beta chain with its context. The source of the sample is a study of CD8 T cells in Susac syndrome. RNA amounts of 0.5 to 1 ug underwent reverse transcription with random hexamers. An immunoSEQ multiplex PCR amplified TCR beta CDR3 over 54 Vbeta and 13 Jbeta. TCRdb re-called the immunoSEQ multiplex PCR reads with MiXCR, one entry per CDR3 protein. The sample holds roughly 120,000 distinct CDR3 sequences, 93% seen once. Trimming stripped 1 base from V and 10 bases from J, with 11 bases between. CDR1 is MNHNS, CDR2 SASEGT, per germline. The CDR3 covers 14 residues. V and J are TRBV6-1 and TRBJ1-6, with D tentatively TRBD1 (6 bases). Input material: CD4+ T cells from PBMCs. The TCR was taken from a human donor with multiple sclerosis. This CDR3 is CASSEGTARSPLHF. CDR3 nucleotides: TGTGCCAGCAGTGAAGGGACAGCTCGGTCACCCCTCCACTTT.